A selection of T cell receptor beta chains follows, all from one sample in a study of technical replicates of blood from a few donors. The repertoire was sequenced with immunoSEQ multiplex PCR; TCRdb's copy has only in-frame clones and lacks some. Counted here are 66,000 or so clones, about 96% occurring once; the ten biggest clones make up 0.19%. Sample: T cells isolated from PBMCs. These receptor sequences come from a human donor in good health. Both conserved end residues are part of each CDR3. Each record gives: V gene, clone size, J gene, D gene, CDR3 DNA, CDR3 protein. A D gene is named only where the DNA matches it firmly. For some rows the clone size is stated as once, few or many, or as a class when expanded; others skip it.

TRBV30	-	TRBJ2-7	-	TGTGCCTGGAGTGTACTCTCAGTGGTAGGGGCAAAATACGAGCAGTACTTC	CAWSVLSVVGAKYEQYF
TRBV7-6	-	TRBJ1-2	-	TGTGCCAGCAGCTTGGACAGTTCTGCTAACTATGGCTACACCTTC	CASSLDSSANYGYTF
TRBV5-1	-	TRBJ1-5	TRBD1	TGCGCCAGCAGCATCGGGACAGGACGGGATCAGCCCCAGCATTTT	CASSIGTGRDQPQHF
TRBV7-9	-	TRBJ1-1	TRBD1	TGTGCCAGCAGCAAATCCACAGGGGCGGAAGCTTTCTTT	CASSKSTGAEAFF
TRBV5-1	once	TRBJ2-1	TRBD2	TGCGCCAGCAGCACAGCTAGCGGGAGCTCTTTTGAGCAGTTCTTC	CASSTASGSSFEQFF
TRBV7-9	-	TRBJ1-1	-	TGTGCCAGCAGCCCCTCCTTGAACACTGAAGCTTTCTTT	CASSPSLNTEAFF
TRBV6-1	-	TRBJ1-2	-	TGTGGAGCGGGAGCCAACTATGGCTACACCTTC	CGAGANYGYTF
TRBV19	-	TRBJ1-2	-	TGTGCCAGTAGTATAGTAGCTAACTATGGCTACACCTTC	CASSIVANYGYTF
TRBV6-1	-	TRBJ2-3	TRBD2	TGTGCCAGCAGACTAGCGGGGAGCACAGATACGCAGTATTTT	CASRLAGSTDTQYF
TRBV25-1	-	TRBJ2-3	TRBD2	TGTGCCAGCAGTGAACGGGCTAGCGGTCAAACAGATACGCAGTATTTT	CASSERASGQTDTQYF
TRBV5-1	-	TRBJ2-2	TRBD1	TGCGCCAGCAGCTTTGCCCAGGGGGCCCGGGAGCTGTTTTTT	CASSFAQGARELFF
TRBV7-9	-	TRBJ1-1	TRBD1	TGTGCCAGCAGCATAGGACAGGGAGTGAACACTGAAGCTTTCTTT	CASSIGQGVNTEAFF
TRBV9	-	TRBJ2-7	TRBD2	TGTGCCAGCAGCGTAGCACCTAGCGGCACCTACGAGCAGTACTTC	CASSVAPSGTYEQYF
TRBV28	-	TRBJ1-2	TRBD1	TGTGCCAGCAGTGCCGGGACAGACGTTTACTATGGCTACACCTTC	CASSAGTDVYYGYTF
TRBV29-1	-	TRBJ1-2	TRBD1	TGCAGCGTTCCCAAGGACAGGGATGGTGGCTACACCTTC	CSVPKDRDGGYTF